Reported below is one T cell receptor beta chain. Antigen specificity is unknown. Mismatch with germline at one junction end may stem from a read error. This record belongs to a study of T cells after yellow fever vaccination. Study-level points and caveats: Booster sampling recovered most clones from primary vaccination (around 96% CD4, 88% CD8).

Germline CDR1 and CDR2: LGHNT and FRNRAP. The CDR3 sequence is 15 residues long. TCRdb re-called the 5' RACE reads with MiXCR, one entry per CDR3 protein. Counted here are 300,000 to 400,000 distinct CDR3 sequences, less than 9.5% occurring once; the ten biggest clones make up roughly 18%. The chain couples TRBV12-5 to TRBJ1-5; D is uncertain. This sequence originates from a young man who received the YFV17D yellow fever vaccine. The sequencing here drew on PBMCs, taken roughly 46 days after the first yellow fever vaccination. In DNA, the CDR3 is TGTGCTAGTGGATTGGTTCAAGGTAGTGATCAGCCCCAGCATTTT. This sequence encodes CASGLVQGSDQPQHF.